The T cell receptor (beta chain) under discussion was sequenced for a study of blood T cell repertoires in COVID-19. Study-wide context: COVID-19 samples from acute and convalescent phases originated in the United States, Italy and Spain.

The data were produced by immunoSEQ multiplex PCR, yet TCRdb's version contains in-frame clones alone and is incomplete. The sample lists tens of thousands of clones; over 80% were seen once. This clonotype was obtained from a man in his forties or fifties with active COVID-19. Sequencing was carried out using peripheral blood.

CDR3 bases: TGTGCCAGCTCACCAAACCAGGGAGATACGCAGTATTTT. Its protein is CASSPNQGDTQYF. V is TRBV18 and J is TRBJ2-3; a weak D match, TRBD1 (5 bases). The CDR3 is made up of 13 amino acids. The germline V gene encodes CDR1 KGHSH and CDR2 LQKENI. V was cut by 2 bases and J by 5 bases, with 8 bases left in between.